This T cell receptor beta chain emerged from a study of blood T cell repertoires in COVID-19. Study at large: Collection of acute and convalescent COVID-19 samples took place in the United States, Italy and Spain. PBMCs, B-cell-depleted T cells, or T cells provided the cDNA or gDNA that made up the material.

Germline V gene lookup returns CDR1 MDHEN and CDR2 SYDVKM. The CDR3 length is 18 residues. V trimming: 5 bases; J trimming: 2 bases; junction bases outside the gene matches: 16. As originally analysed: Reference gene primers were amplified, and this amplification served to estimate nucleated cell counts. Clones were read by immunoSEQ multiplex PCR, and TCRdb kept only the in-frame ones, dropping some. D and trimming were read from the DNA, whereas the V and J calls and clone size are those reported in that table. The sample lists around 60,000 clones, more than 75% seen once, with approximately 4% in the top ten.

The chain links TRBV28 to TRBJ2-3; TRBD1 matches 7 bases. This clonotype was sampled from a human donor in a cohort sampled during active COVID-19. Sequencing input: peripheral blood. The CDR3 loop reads CASSQKILLTGNTDTQYF. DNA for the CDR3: TGTGCCAGCAGTCAAAAAATACTCCTGACAGGGAACACAGATACGCAGTATTTT.